A selection of T cell receptor beta chains follows, all from one sample in a study of T cells in Graves' hyperthyroidism and ophthalmopathy. TCRdb recomputed calls from the multiplex PCR reads with MiXCR, one row per CDR3 protein. The data contain some 460,000 distinct CDR3 sequences, around a sixth of them singletons. The specimen sequenced was blood. Source of these receptors: a woman under 30 with Graves' hyperthyroidism. The CDR3 runs from the conserved cysteine through the conserved F or W. The D gene is left open where the match is weak. A clone size is listed for some rows: how often the clone was seen (once, few, many), or a class if it is expanded.

d_call,clone_size,j_call,v_call,cdr3_nt,cdr3_aa
.,.,TRBJ1-5,TRBV6-1,TGTGCCAGCAGTGAACCCACAGGTAGCAATCAGCCCCAGCATTTT,CASSEPTGSNQPQHF
TRBD1,many,TRBJ2-5,TRBV2,TGTGCCAGCAGTCCACAGGGGTTGGGGGAGACCCAGTACTTC,CASSPQGLGETQYF
.,once,TRBJ2-1,TRBV19,TGTGCCAGTAGTATAGATCGGGTCGGAGGGAATGAGCAGTTCTTC,CASSIDRVGGNEQFF
TRBD2,.,TRBJ2-7,TRBV20-1,TGCAGTGCTAGAGGGGGGACTAGCGGGGCCTCCTACGAGCAGTACTTC,CSARGGTSGASYEQYF
.,many,TRBJ1-6,TRBV3-1,TGTGCCAGCAGCCAGTTCAGGGCGGCCTATAATTCACCCCTCCACTTT,CASSQFRAAYNSPLHF
.,many,TRBJ1-5,TRBV2,TGTGCCAGCAGGAGGGGGGACAATCAGCCCCAGCATTTT,CASRRGDNQPQHF
TRBD1,many,TRBJ1-1,TRBV7-2,TGCGCCAGCAGCTTACAGGGGAAGGGCGCTGAAGCTTTCTTT,CASSLQGKGAEAFF
.,few,TRBJ2-5,TRBV4-1,TGCGCCAGCAGCCAAAGGGACGAGGAGACCCAGTACTTC,CASSQRDEETQYF
.,few,TRBJ2-4,TRBV7-8,TGTGCCAGCAGCTCGAAAGAGGGTACCTTGGGGAACATTCAGTACTTC,CASSSKEGTLGNIQYF
.,few,TRBJ2-7,TRBV6-1,TGTGCCAGCACCTCACTGACAGTCCCCTACGAGCAGTACTTC,CASTSLTVPYEQYF
.,many,TRBJ2-5,TRBV3-1,TGTGCCAGCAGCCAAAAGGGGGGTCGGCGGGAGACCCAGTACTTC,CASSQKGGRRETQYF
.,once,TRBJ1-2,TRBV4-3,TGCGCCAGCAGCCAAGGGGTCGTTTATACCCCTTATGGCTACACCTTC,CASSQGVVYTPYGYTF